The T cell receptor (beta chain) described here comes from a study of radiation and T cells in renal cell carcinoma. Generated by immunoSEQ multiplex PCR, the TCRdb table keeps only in-frame clones and is missing some. This table has approximately 140,000 clones, roughly 80% appearing once. V was trimmed by 4 bases and J by 4 bases, leaving 15 bases between them. Germline V gives CDR1 SEHNR, CDR2 FQNEAQ (reference sequence). The CDR3 has 15 residues. Time point in this sample: baseline pretreatment blood. Treatment given: 15 Gy SBRT to primary tumor, nephrectomy 4 weeks later. The clonotype comes from a woman between 50 and 59 years old with renal cell carcinoma. Here the sequenced sample was blood, taken from a patient whose treatment included radiotherapy and nephrectomy. This sequence joins TRBV7-9 and TRBJ2-3; D possibly matches TRBD1 or TRBD2 (5 bases each). The CDR3 DNA is TGTGCCAGCAGCTCCAGGGACCCATACTCAGATACGCAGTATTTT. Its translation is CASSSRDPYSDTQYF.